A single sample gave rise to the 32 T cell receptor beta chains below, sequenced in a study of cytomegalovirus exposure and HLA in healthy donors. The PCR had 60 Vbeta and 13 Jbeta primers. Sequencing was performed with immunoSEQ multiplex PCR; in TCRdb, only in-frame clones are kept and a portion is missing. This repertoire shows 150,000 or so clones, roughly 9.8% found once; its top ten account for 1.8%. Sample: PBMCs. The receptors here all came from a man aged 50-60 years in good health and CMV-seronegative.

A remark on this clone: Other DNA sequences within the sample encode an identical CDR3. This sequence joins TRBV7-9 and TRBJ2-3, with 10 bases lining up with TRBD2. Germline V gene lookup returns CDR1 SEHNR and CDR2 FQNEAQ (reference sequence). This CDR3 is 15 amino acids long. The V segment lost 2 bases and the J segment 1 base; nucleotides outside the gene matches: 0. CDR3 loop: CASSLTSGGTDTQYF. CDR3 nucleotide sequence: TGTGCCAGCAGCTTAACTAGCGGGGGCACAGATACGCAGTATTTT.

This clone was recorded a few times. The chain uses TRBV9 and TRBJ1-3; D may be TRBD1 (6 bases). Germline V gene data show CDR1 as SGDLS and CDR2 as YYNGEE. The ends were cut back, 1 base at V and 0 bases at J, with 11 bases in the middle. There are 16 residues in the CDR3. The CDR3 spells CASSVYGGLSGNTIYF. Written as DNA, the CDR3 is TGTGCCAGCAGCGTATATGGGGGCCTCTCTGGAAACACCATATATTTT.

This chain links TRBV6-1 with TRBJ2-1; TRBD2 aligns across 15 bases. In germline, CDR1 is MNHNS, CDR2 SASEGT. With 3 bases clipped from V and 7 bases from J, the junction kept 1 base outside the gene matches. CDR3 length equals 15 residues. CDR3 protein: CASSDGTSGRNEQFF. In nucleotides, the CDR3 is TGTGCCAGCAGTGACGGGACTAGCGGGAGGAATGAGCAGTTCTTC.

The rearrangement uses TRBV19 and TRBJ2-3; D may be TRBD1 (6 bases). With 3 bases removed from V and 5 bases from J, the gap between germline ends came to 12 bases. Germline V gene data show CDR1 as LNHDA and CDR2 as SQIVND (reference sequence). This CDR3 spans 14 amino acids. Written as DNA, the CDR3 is TGTGCCAGTAGTATTTCTCCAGGGGAAGATACGCAGTATTTT. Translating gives CASSISPGEDTQYF.

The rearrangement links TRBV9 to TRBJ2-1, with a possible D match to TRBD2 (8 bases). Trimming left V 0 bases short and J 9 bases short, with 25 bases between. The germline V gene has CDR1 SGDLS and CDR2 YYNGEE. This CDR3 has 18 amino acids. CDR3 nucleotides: TGTGCCAGCAGCGTAGGGAACAGGGGCGGGGGGTCCTTCGGTGAGCAGTTCTTC. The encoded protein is CASSVGNRGGGSFGEQFF.

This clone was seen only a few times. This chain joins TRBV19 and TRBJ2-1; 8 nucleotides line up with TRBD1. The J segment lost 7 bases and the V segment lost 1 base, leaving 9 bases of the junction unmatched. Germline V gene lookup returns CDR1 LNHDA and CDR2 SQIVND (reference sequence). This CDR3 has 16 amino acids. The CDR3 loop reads CASSIARTGIRNEQFF. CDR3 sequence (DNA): TGTGCCAGTAGTATAGCTCGGACAGGGATAAGGAATGAGCAGTTCTTC.

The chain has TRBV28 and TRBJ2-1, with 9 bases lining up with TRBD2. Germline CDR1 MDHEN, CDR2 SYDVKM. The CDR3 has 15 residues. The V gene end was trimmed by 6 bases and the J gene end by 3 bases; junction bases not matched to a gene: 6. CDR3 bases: TGTGCCAGCAGGGCTAGCGGGGTAATCTACAATGAGCAGTTCTTC. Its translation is CASRASGVIYNEQFF. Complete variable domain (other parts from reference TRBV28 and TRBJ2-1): DVKVTQSSRYLVKRTGEKVFLECVQDMDHENMFWYRQDPGLGLRLIYFSYDVKMKEKGDIPEGYSVSREKKERFSLILESASTNQTSMYLCASRASGVIYNEQFFGPGTRLTVL.

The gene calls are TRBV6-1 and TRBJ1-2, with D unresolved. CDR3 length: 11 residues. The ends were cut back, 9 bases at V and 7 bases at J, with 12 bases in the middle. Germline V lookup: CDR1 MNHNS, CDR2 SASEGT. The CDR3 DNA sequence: TGTGCCAGTGAAGCGGTCGGTGGCTACACCTTC. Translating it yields CASEAVGGYTF.

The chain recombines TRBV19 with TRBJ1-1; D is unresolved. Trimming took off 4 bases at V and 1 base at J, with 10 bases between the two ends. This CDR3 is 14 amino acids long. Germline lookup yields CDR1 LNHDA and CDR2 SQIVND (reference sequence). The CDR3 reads CASSTPGRNTEAFF. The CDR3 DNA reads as TGTGCCAGTAGTACCCCGGGGAGGAACACTGAAGCTTTCTTT.

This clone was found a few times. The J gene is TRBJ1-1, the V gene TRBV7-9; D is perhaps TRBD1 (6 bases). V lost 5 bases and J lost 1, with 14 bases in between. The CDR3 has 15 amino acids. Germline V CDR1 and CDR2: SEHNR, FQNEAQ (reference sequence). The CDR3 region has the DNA TGTGCCAGCAGCACTAGGGAGGGGGGGAACACTGAAGCTTTCTTT. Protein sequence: CASSTREGGNTEAFF.

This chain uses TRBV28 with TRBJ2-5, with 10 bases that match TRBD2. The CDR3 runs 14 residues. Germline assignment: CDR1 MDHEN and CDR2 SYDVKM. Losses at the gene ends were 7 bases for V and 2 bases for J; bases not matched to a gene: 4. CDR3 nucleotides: TGTGCCAGCACCCGGACTAGCGGACAAGAGACCCAGTACTTC. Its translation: CASTRTSGQETQYF.

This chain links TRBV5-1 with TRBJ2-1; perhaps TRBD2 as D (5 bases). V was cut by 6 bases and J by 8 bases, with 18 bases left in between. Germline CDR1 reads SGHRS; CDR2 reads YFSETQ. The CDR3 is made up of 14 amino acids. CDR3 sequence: CASNREPSTDEQFF. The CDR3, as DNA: TGCGCCAGCAACCGTGAGCCTAGCACAGATGAGCAGTTCTTC.

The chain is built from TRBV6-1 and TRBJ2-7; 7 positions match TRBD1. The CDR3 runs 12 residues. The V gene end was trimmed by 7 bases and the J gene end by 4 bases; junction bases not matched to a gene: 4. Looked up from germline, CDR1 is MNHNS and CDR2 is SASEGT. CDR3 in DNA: TGTGCCAGCATCATACAGGGGTACGAGCAGTACTTC. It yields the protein CASIIQGYEQYF.

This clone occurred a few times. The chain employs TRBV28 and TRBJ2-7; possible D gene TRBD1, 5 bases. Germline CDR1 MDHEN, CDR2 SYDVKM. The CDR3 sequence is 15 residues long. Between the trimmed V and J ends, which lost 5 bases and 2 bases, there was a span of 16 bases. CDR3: CASSIDSLRAYEQYF. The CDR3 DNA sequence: TGTGCCAGCAGTATCGACAGTTTAAGGGCCTACGAGCAGTACTTC.

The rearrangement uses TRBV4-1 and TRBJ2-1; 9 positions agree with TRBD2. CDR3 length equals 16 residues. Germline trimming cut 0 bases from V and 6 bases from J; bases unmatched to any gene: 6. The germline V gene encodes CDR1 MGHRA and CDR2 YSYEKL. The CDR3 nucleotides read TGCGCCAGCAGCCAAGATAGGACTAGCGTGGGCAATGAGCAGTTCTTC. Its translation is CASSQDRTSVGNEQFF.

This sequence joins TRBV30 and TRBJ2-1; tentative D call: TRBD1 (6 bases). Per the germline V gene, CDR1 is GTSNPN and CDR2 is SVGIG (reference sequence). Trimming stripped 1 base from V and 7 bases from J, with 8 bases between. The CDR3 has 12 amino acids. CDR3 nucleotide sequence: TGTGCCTGGAGTGGAGGGACAAATGAGCAGTTCTTC. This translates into CAWSGGTNEQFF.

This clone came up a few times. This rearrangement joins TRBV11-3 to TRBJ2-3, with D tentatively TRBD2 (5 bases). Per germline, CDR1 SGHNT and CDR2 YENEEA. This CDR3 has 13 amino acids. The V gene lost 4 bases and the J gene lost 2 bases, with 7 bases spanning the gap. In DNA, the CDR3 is TGTGCCAGCAGCTCCGGACTCACAGATACGCAGTATTTT. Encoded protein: CASSSGLTDTQYF.

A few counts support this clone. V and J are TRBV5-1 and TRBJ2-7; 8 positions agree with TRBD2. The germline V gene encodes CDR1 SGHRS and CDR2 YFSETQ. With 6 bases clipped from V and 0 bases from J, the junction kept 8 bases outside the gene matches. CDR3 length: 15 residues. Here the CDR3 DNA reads TGCGCCAGCACCACGGGCGGGGGGAACTCCTACGAGCAGTACTTC. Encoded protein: CASTTGGGNSYEQYF. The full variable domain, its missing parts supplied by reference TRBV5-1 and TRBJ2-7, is KAGVTQTPRYLIKTRGQQVTLSCSPISGHRSVSWYQQTPGQGLQFLFEYFSETQRNKGNFPGRFSGRQFSNSRSEMNVSTLELGDSALYLCASTTGGGNSYEQYFGPGTRLTVT.

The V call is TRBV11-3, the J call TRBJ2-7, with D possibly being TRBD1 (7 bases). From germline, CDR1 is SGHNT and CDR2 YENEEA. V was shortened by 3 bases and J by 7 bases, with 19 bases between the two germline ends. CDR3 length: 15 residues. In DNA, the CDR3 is TGTGCCAGCAGCTTCAGCGGAGGGGGCCCTTTTGAGCAGTACTTC. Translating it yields CASSFSGGGPFEQYF.

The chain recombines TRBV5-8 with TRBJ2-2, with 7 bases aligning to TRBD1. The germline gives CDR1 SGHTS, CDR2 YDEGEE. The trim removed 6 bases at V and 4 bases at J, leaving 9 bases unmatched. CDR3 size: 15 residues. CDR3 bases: TGTGCCAGCAACCCGACAGGGAGTGGCACCGGGGAGCTGTTTTTT. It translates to CASNPTGSGTGELFF.

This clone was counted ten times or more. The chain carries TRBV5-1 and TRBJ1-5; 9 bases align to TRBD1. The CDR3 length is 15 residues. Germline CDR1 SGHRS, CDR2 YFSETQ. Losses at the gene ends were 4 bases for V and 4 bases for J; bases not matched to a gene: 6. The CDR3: CASSLHGTGNQPQHF. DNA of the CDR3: TGCGCCAGCAGCCTGCACGGGACAGGGAATCAGCCCCAGCATTTT. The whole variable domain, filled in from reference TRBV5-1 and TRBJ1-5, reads KAGVTQTPRYLIKTRGQQVTLSCSPISGHRSVSWYQQTPGQGLQFLFEYFSETQRNKGNFPGRFSGRQFSNSRSEMNVSTLELGDSALYLCASSLHGTGNQPQHFGDGTRLSIL.

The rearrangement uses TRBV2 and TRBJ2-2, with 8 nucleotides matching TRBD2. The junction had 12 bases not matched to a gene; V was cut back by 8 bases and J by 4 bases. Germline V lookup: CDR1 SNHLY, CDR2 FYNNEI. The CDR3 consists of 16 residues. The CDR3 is CASRLFSGTSTGELFF. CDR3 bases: TGTGCCAGCCGACTTTTTAGCGGGACGAGCACCGGGGAGCTGTTTTTT.

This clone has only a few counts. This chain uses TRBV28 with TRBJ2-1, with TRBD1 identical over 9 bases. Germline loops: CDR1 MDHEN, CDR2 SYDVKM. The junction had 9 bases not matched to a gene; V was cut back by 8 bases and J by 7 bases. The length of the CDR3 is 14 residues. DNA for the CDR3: TGTGCCAGCTATTTGGGACAGGGTTGGAATGAGCAGTTCTTC. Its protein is CASYLGQGWNEQFF.

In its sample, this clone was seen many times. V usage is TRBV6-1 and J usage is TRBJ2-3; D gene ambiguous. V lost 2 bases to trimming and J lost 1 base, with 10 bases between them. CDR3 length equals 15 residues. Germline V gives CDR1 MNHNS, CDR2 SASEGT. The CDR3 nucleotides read TGTGCCAGCAGTGAACTAGGCCCAGGCACAGATACGCAGTATTTT. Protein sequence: CASSELGPGTDTQYF.

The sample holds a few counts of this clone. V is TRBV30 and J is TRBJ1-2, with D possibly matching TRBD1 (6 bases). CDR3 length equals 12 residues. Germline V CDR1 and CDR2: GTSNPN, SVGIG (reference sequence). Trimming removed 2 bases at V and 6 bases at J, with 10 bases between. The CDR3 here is CAWSKGQHGYTF. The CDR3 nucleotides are TGTGCCTGGAGTAAAGGACAGCATGGCTACACCTTC.

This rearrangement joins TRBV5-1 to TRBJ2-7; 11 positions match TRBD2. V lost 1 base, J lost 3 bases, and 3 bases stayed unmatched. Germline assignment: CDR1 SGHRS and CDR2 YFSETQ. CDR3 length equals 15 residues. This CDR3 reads CASSLPTSGVYEQYF. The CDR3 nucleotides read TGCGCCAGCAGCTTGCCGACTAGCGGGGTCTACGAGCAGTACTTC.

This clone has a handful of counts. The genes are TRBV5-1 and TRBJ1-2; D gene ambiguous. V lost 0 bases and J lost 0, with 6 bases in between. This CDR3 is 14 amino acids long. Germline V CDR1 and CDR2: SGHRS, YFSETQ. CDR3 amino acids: CASSLGPANYGYTF. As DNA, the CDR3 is TGCGCCAGCAGCTTGGGTCCGGCTAACTATGGCTACACCTTC.

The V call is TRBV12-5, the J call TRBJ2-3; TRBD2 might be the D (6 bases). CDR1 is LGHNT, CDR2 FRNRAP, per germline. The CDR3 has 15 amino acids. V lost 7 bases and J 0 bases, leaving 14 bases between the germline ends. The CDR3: CASVLGRESTDTQYF. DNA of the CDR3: TGTGCTAGTGTCCTAGGGCGGGAAAGCACAGATACGCAGTATTTT.

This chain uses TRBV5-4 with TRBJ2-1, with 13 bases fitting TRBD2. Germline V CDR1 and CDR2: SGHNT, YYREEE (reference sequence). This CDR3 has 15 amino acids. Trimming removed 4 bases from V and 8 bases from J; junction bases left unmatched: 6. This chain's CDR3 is CASSRTSGSRDEQFF. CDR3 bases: TGTGCCAGCAGCCGGACTAGCGGGAGTAGAGATGAGCAGTTCTTC.

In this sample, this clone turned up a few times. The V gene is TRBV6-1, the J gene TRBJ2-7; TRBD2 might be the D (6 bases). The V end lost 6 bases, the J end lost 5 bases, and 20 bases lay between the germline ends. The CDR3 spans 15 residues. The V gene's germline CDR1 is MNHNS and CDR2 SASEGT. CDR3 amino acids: CASRARRGGLDEQYF. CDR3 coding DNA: TGTGCCAGCAGAGCCCGGAGGGGCGGACTCGACGAGCAGTACTTC.

CDR3 residues: CSGGRNTGELFF. The CDR3 nucleotides read TGCAGTGGGGGGAGGAACACCGGGGAGCTGTTTTTT. The V call is TRBV29-1, the J call TRBJ2-2, with a weak D call TRBD2 (6 bases). The V gene's germline CDR1 is SQVTM and CDR2 ANQGSEA. The CDR3 runs to 12 residues.

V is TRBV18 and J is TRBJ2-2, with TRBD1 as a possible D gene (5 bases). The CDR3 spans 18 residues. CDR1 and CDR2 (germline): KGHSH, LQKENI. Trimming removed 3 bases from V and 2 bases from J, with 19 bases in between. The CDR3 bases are TGTGCCAGCTCACCCCAAACGTCATCCGGACACAACACCGGGGAGCTGTTTTTT. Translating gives CASSPQTSSGHNTGELFF.